The rows below give T cell receptor beta chains drawn from one sample of a study of lymphopenia after photon versus proton radiotherapy. Produced via immunoSEQ multiplex PCR; TCRdb's table is partial and in-frame only. The sample has about 26,000 clones, more than 80% seen once. Material: peripheral blood, obtained from a patient treated with photon-based radiotherapy. The receptors originated from a man between 25 and 39 years old with gastric cancer. Each CDR3 is given with its conserved first and last residue. The D gene is left open where the match is weak. The listing skips clone size in some rows; elsewhere it reads once, few, many or a size class.

cdr3_aa,cdr3_nt,j_call,clone_size,cdr3_length,d_call,v_call
CASSLGGTGTSPLHF,TGTGCCAGCAGCTTGGGAGGGACAGGGACTTCACCCCTCCACTTT,TRBJ1-6,-,15,TRBD1,TRBV5-4
CASSYGGGGPGGYTF,TGTGCCAGCAGTTACGGGGGAGGGGGACCAGGCGGCTACACCTTC,TRBJ1-2,-,15,-,TRBV6-6
CSVRSRNGNTIYF,TGCAGCGTAAGGTCCCGAAATGGAAACACCATATATTTT,TRBJ1-3,few,13,-,TRBV29-1
CASSMARGYEQYF,TGTGCCAGCAGCATGGCCAGAGGGTACGAGCAGTACTTC,TRBJ2-7,-,13,-,TRBV5-6
CSVVAGLNTEAFF,TGCAGCGTTGTGGCAGGGCTGAACACTGAAGCTTTCTTT,TRBJ1-1,-,13,-,TRBV29-1
CASSLYGGQVYNEQFF,TGTGCCAGCAGCTTATATGGGGGACAAGTATACAATGAGCAGTTCTTC,TRBJ2-1,-,16,-,TRBV5-8
CASSSDRGDRKLFF,TGCGCCAGCAGCTCGGACAGGGGGGATAGGAAACTGTTTTTT,TRBJ1-4,once,14,TRBD1,TRBV5-1
CASSLQGASEKLFF,TGTGCCAGCAGCTTGCAAGGGGCAAGTGAAAAACTGTTTTTT,TRBJ1-4,-,14,-,TRBV5-4
CAISSSGGNQPQHF,TGTGCCATCAGTTCTTCAGGGGGCAATCAGCCCCAGCATTTT,TRBJ1-5,-,14,-,TRBV10-3
CATDFGLAGGNEQFF,TGTGCCACCGACTTTGGGCTAGCGGGTGGGAATGAGCAGTTCTTC,TRBJ2-1,-,15,TRBD2,TRBV19
CASSRRTMEETQYF,TGTGCCAGCAGCCGAAGGACGATGGAGGAGACCCAGTACTTC,TRBJ2-5,-,14,-,TRBV7-2
CASSLGDSGGANEQFF,TGTGCCAGCAGCTTAGGCGATAGCGGGGGGGCGAATGAGCAGTTCTTC,TRBJ2-1,-,16,TRBD2,TRBV11-3
CASSLSWSDRAFF,TGTGCCAGCAGTTTATCTTGGTCAGACCGAGCTTTCTTT,TRBJ1-1,-,13,-,TRBV27
CSVPVGNTNTEAFF,TGCAGCGTTCCGGTTGGGAACACGAACACTGAAGCTTTCTTT,TRBJ1-1,-,14,-,TRBV29-1
CASSRPGQGSTEAFF,TGTGCCAGCTCCAGACCGGGACAGGGTAGCACTGAAGCTTTCTTT,TRBJ1-1,-,15,TRBD1,TRBV5-6
CASSTLSGSSSYEQYF,TGTGCCAGCAGTACCCTATCGGGTTCTAGCTCCTACGAGCAGTACTTC,TRBJ2-7,-,16,-,TRBV27
CASSIRGRIAGVVDTQYF,TGTGCCAGTAGTATAAGGGGTAGGATAGCGGGGGTGGTCGATACGCAGTATTTT,TRBJ2-3,few,18,TRBD2,TRBV19
CASSLGASGGETQYF,TGTGCCAGCAGCTTGGGTGCTAGCGGGGGAGAGACCCAGTACTTC,TRBJ2-5,-,15,TRBD2,TRBV7-2
CASSLASNSPLHF,TGTGCCAGCAGCTTAGCGTCAAATTCACCCCTCCACTTT,TRBJ1-6,-,13,-,TRBV7-6
CASSFRSHLYNEQFF,TGTGCCAGCAGCTTCCGTAGTCACCTGTACAATGAGCAGTTCTTC,TRBJ2-1,-,15,-,TRBV7-8
CASSSPGQGTNNEQFF,TGTGCCAGCAGCTCTCCGGGACAGGGGACGAACAATGAGCAGTTCTTC,TRBJ2-1,-,16,TRBD1,TRBV5-8
CASSVGGQLSGNTIYF,TGTGCCAGCAGCGTAGGCGGACAGCTCTCTGGAAACACCATATATTTT,TRBJ1-3,-,16,-,TRBV9
CASHRGGTGELFF,TGTGCCAGCCACAGGGGGGGCACCGGGGAGCTGTTTTTT,TRBJ2-2,-,13,-,TRBV6-6
CSVGEASTDTQYF,TGCAGCGTCGGAGAAGCTAGCACAGATACGCAGTATTTT,TRBJ2-3,-,13,-,TRBV29-1
CASSPMTGGYGYTF,TGTGCCAGCAGCCCAATGACAGGGGGCTATGGCTACACCTTC,TRBJ1-2,-,14,TRBD1,TRBV7-6
CASRDRGVETQYF,TGCGCCAGCAGGGATCGGGGGGTGGAGACCCAGTACTTC,TRBJ2-5,-,13,TRBD2,TRBV5-1
CASSPRDGGYEQYF,TGCGCCAGCAGTCCCCGGGACGGTGGCTACGAGCAGTACTTC,TRBJ2-7,-,14,-,TRBV10-2
CASGREGGNTIYF,TGTGCCAGCGGAAGGGAAGGTGGAAACACCATATATTTT,TRBJ1-3,-,13,-,TRBV9
CASSTQGLAEQFF,TGTGCCAGCAGTACCCAAGGACTAGCGGAGCAGTTCTTC,TRBJ2-1,-,13,TRBD2,TRBV2
CASSKTSGRTGELFF,TGTGCCAGCAGCAAGACTAGCGGGAGAACCGGGGAGCTGTTTTTT,TRBJ2-2,once,15,TRBD2,TRBV9